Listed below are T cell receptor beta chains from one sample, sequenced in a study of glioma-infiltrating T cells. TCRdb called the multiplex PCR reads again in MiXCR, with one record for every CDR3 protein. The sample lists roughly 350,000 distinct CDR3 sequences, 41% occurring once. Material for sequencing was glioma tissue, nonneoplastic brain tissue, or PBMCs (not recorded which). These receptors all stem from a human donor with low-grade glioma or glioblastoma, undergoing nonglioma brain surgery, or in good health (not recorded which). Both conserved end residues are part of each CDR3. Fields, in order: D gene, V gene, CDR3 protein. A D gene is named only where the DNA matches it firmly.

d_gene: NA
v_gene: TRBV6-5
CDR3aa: CASSYMPSARSGANVLTF

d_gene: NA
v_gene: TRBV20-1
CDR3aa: CSARFGTLEETQYF

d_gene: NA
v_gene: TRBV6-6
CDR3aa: CASSYLEAPYEQYF

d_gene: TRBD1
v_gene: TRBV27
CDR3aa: CASSFRQGGSYGYTF

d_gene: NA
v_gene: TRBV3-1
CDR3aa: CASSYLKTRDTQYF

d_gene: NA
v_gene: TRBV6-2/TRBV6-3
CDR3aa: CASSYVGLRGEQYF

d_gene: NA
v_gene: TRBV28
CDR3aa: CASRSQGPTDTQYF

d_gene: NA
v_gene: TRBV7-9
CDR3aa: CASSLGQRVYGYTF

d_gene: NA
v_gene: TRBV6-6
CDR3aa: CASSYSIWGVTDTQYF

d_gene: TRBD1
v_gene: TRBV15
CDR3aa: CATSRGQGLGEQYF

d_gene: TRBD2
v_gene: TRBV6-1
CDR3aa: CASSEGAGGVWEQFF

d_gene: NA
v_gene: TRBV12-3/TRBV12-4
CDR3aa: CASSPRDFSYEQYF

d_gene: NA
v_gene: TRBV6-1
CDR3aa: CASTLRGNFNYGYTF

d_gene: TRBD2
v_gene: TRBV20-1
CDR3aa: CSARDLRSGLAGVNEQFF

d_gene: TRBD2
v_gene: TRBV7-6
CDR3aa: CASSRHATSGSADTQYF

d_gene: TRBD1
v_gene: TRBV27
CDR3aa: CASSTGVGNQPQHF

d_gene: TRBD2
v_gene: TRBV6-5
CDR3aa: CASSRTSGSRETQYF

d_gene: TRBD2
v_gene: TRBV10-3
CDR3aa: CAINELASGLAKNIQYF

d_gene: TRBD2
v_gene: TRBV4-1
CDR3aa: CASSARTSGSNYNKQFF

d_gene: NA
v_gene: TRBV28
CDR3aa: CASKGTSSYNEQFF

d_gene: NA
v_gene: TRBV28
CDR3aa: CASSFAGNYEQYF

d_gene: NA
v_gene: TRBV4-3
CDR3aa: CASSQDRGNYGYTF

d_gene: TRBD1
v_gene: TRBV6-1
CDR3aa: CAITFDRDTEAFF

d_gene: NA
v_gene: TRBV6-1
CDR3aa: CASISITNTDTQYF

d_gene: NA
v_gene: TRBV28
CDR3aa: CASSADSRANTEAFF

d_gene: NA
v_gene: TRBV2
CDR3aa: CASRPFQETQYF